The 19 T cell receptor beta chains below were found in one sample sequenced in a study of blood T cell repertoires in COVID-19. The repertoire was sequenced with immunoSEQ multiplex PCR; TCRdb's copy has only in-frame clones and lacks some. The sample includes approximately 260,000 clones, approximately 78% of them seen just once. The specimen was peripheral blood. The receptors were sampled from a woman in her sixties with active or convalescent COVID-19.

This sequence joins TRBV19 and TRBJ2-5; TRBD1 matches 10 bases. Germline V gene lookup returns CDR1 LNHDA and CDR2 SQIVND (reference sequence). The CDR3 consists of 13 residues. After removal of 6 bases from V and 4 bases from J, the junction contained 2 bases not matched to a gene. This CDR3 reads CASSWDRGETQYF. The CDR3 DNA reads TGTGCCAGTAGCTGGGACAGGGGAGAGACCCAGTACTTC.

The chain combines TRBV2 with TRBJ1-1; the D gene is possibly TRBD1 (6 bases). The CDR3 is 13 amino acids. Germline V gives CDR1 SNHLY, CDR2 FYNNEI. V dropped 9 bases and J dropped 3 bases, with 14 bases sitting between them. CDR3 loop: CAREDSRYTEAFF. CDR3 coding DNA: TGTGCCAGGGAGGACAGCCGTTACACTGAAGCTTTCTTT.

The rearrangement links TRBV6-5 to TRBJ2-7; tentatively, D is TRBD2 (6 bases). Germline loops: CDR1 MNHEY, CDR2 SVGAGI. Trimming took 8 bases from V and 4 from J, leaving 9 bases between them. The length of the CDR3 is 11 residues. CDR3 bases: TGTGCCAGCTGGAGGGGATACGAGCAGTACTTC. It is translated as CASWRGYEQYF.

This clone was counted ten times or more. The genes are TRBV30 and TRBJ2-7; no definite D call. Germline CDR1 is GTSNPN and CDR2 is SVGIG (reference sequence). Trimming stripped 2 bases from V and 2 bases from J, with 4 bases between. The CDR3 has 11 residues. The DNA for the CDR3 is TGTGCCTGGAGTCAGGCCTACGAGCAGTACTTC. It is translated as CAWSQAYEQYF.

The table lists this clone with many counts. The chain has TRBV30 and TRBJ1-1, with D unresolved. Trimming took off 3 bases at V and 3 bases at J, with 11 bases between the two ends. The CDR3 length is 13 residues. Per germline, CDR1 GTSNPN and CDR2 SVGIG (reference sequence). This chain's CDR3 is CAWRVRYHTEAFF. The CDR3 DNA sequence: TGTGCCTGGAGGGTCAGGTACCACACTGAAGCTTTCTTT.

V and J are TRBV6-2 or TRBV6-3 and TRBJ1-2, with 10 positions matching TRBD1. The germline V gene encodes CDR1 MNHEY and CDR2 SVGEGT. The CDR3 has 16 residues. The V segment lost 2 bases and the J segment 3 bases; nucleotides outside the gene matches: 6. The DNA of the CDR3 is TGTGCCAGCAGTTACGGGACAGGGGCTATGGACTATGGCTACACCTTC. This gives the protein CASSYGTGAMDYGYTF.

This rearrangement joins TRBV4-3 to TRBJ2-1, with 8 bases aligning to TRBD2. Germline V gives CDR1 LGHNA, CDR2 YSLEER. The trim removed 1 base at V and 7 bases at J, leaving 3 bases unmatched. This CDR3 is built from 14 residues. The CDR3 region is CASSQAGGPNEQFF. As DNA, the CDR3 is TGCGCCAGCAGCCAAGCGGGGGGGCCGAATGAGCAGTTCTTC.

The gene calls are TRBV4-2 and TRBJ1-4, with TRBD1 matching 9 bases. The CDR3 consists of 16 residues. Germline-derived CDR1 and CDR2 are LGHNA and YNFKEQ. The junction had 6 bases not matched to a gene; V was cut back by 2 bases and J by 5 bases. This CDR3 is CASSQPGTGRNEKLFF. The CDR3 DNA sequence: TGTGCCAGCAGCCAACCCGGGACAGGGAGGAATGAAAAACTGTTTTTT.

This chain connects TRBV5-1 to TRBJ1-1; 8 bases agree with TRBD1. V shed 4 bases, J shed 3 bases, and the junction held 8 bases outside the gene matches. The CDR3 consists of 15 residues. CDR1 is SGHRS, CDR2 YFSETQ, per germline. CDR3 sequence: CASSPTRGQDTEAFF. As DNA, the CDR3 is TGCGCCAGCAGCCCCACCAGGGGGCAGGACACTGAAGCTTTCTTT.

This clone was observed once. This sequence joins TRBV4-1 and TRBJ2-7, with D possibly TRBD2 on 6 matching bases. The CDR3 runs to 15 residues. Germline loops: CDR1 MGHRA, CDR2 YSYEKL. Trimming cost V 1 base and J 0 bases, with 10 bases left between them. The CDR3 sequence: CASSQGTTNSYEQYF. The DNA of the CDR3 is TGCGCCAGCAGCCAAGGGACTACAAACTCCTACGAGCAGTACTTC.

The V gene is TRBV6-6, the J gene TRBJ2-5; the D gene is possibly TRBD2 (6 bases). The ends were cut back, 2 bases at V and 2 bases at J, with 9 bases in the middle. The CDR3 runs 14 residues. Germline V gene lookup returns CDR1 MNHNY and CDR2 SVGAGI (reference sequence). CDR3 region: CASSYEGRQETQYF. The CDR3 bases are TGTGCCAGCAGTTACGAGGGGAGGCAAGAGACCCAGTACTTC.

V usage is TRBV7-9 and J usage is TRBJ2-5, with D unclear. Trimming shortened V by 6 bases and J by 2 bases, and 7 bases separated the two germline ends. The CDR3 sequence is 12 residues long. Germline V gene sequence: CDR1 SEHNR, CDR2 FQNEAQ (reference sequence). The CDR3 DNA reads as TGTGCCAGCAGACGAGATCAAGAGACCCAGTACTTC. Translated: CASRRDQETQYF.

The rearrangement links TRBV3-1 (or the pseudogene TRBV3-2) to TRBJ1-5, with D hard to call. The germline V and J ends were trimmed by 5 bases and 0 bases, with 8 bases remaining between them. The CDR3 is 14 amino acids. CDR1 is LGHDT, CDR2 YNNKEL, per germline (reference sequence). CDR3 in amino acids: CASSVRGSNQPQHF. In DNA form, the CDR3 reads TGTGCCAGCAGCGTCCGGGGTAGCAATCAGCCCCAGCATTTT.

This rearrangement joins TRBV7-2 to TRBJ2-1; 11 positions match TRBD2. CDR1 and CDR2 (germline): SGHTA, FQGNSA. Losses at the gene ends were 2 bases for V and 2 bases for J; bases not matched to a gene: 5. This CDR3 has 17 residues. The DNA of the CDR3 is TGTGCCAGCAGCTTATTAGCGGGGGGGAGGGCCTACAATGAGCAGTTCTTC. The encoded protein is CASSLLAGGRAYNEQFF.

The chain employs TRBV18 and TRBJ1-4; 11 positions match TRBD1. The length of the CDR3 is 18 residues. Germline V lookup: CDR1 KGHSH, CDR2 LQKENI. The V gene end was trimmed by 4 bases and the J gene end by 6 bases; junction bases not matched to a gene: 13. CDR3 sequence reads: CASSQTILPGQGDEKLFF. The DNA of the CDR3 is TGTGCCAGCTCACAAACAATTTTACCGGGACAGGGGGATGAAAAACTGTTTTTT.

This chain joins TRBV6-1 and TRBJ1-5; no clear D gene. The CDR3 covers 13 residues. Germline loops: CDR1 MNHNS, CDR2 SASEGT. V gave up 3 bases and J gave up 8 bases, with 11 bases separating them. DNA of the CDR3: TGTGCCAGCAGTGACAGGAATCTGGAGCCCCAGCATTTT. This translates into CASSDRNLEPQHF.

The chain employs TRBV6-1 and TRBJ2-7; 12 positions match TRBD2. V lost 2 bases and J lost 3; bases outside the gene matches: 8. The germline gives CDR1 MNHNS, CDR2 SASEGT. This CDR3 is built from 17 residues. The CDR3 DNA is TGTGCCAGCAGTGAAAATGGACTAGCGGGGACCCACTACGAGCAGTACTTC. It translates to CASSENGLAGTHYEQYF.

The chain uses TRBV27 and TRBJ1-2, with 11 bases matching TRBD1. CDR1 MNHEY and CDR2 SMNVEV come from the germline V gene (reference sequence). The CDR3 length is 16 residues. The V gene end was trimmed by 2 bases and the J gene end by 7 bases; junction bases not matched to a gene: 9. CDR3 in amino acids: CASSLAAGTGGSGYTF. The CDR3 DNA reads TGTGCCAGCAGTTTAGCCGCCGGGACAGGGGGTAGTGGCTACACCTTC.

The V call is TRBV6-5, the J call TRBJ1-1, with 7 nucleotides matching TRBD1. Germline V lookup: CDR1 MNHEY, CDR2 SVGAGI. Trimming at V came to 2 bases and at J to 0 bases, leaving 3 bases not matched to a gene. CDR3 length: 15 residues. CDR3 amino acids: CASSYGDSLNTEAFF. DNA of the CDR3: TGTGCCAGCAGTTACGGGGACAGCTTGAACACTGAAGCTTTCTTT.